Listed below are T cell receptor beta chains from one sample, sequenced in a study of blood T cells in healthy people across ages. TCRdb fed the 5' RACE reads into MiXCR, producing one record per CDR3 protein. The sample has 550,000 to 750,000 distinct CDR3 sequences, 20% to 25% seen once; the top ten hold roughly 3.6%. The specimen was blood. The receptors here all came from a man between 65 and 80 years old in good health. Each CDR3 is given with its conserved first and last residue. A D gene is named only where the DNA matches it firmly. Clone size is not always given. Where it is, it says once, few, many or a class for expanded clones.

d_call: TRBD2
v_call: TRBV20-1
clone_size: NA
j_call: TRBJ2-5
cdr3_aa: CSAGTSANQETQYF
cdr3_nt: TGCAGTGCAGGGACTAGCGCCAACCAAGAGACCCAGTACTTC

d_call: NA
v_call: TRBV7-3
clone_size: NA
j_call: TRBJ2-5
cdr3_aa: CASSSTASKTQYF
cdr3_nt: TGTGCCAGCAGCTCAACAGCCTCTAAGACCCAGTACTTC

d_call: NA
v_call: TRBV28
clone_size: many
j_call: TRBJ1-2
cdr3_aa: CASRPPRGQPLGYTF
cdr3_nt: TGTGCCAGCAGACCGCCCCGGGGCCAGCCTCTTGGCTACACCTTC

d_call: NA
v_call: TRBV5-1
clone_size: NA
j_call: TRBJ2-7
cdr3_aa: CASSLDGDATYEQYF
cdr3_nt: TGCGCCAGCAGCTTGGACGGGGACGCCACCTACGAGCAGTACTTC

d_call: TRBD1
v_call: TRBV5-1
clone_size: few
j_call: TRBJ2-1
cdr3_aa: CASSYMTGGYHNEQFF
cdr3_nt: TGCGCCAGCAGCTATATGACAGGGGGCTACCACAATGAGCAGTTCTTC

d_call: NA
v_call: TRBV6-1
clone_size: NA
j_call: TRBJ1-5
cdr3_aa: CASSESRVSNQPQHF
cdr3_nt: TGTGCCAGCAGTGAGTCCAGGGTGAGCAATCAGCCCCAGCATTTT

d_call: NA
v_call: TRBV19
clone_size: many
j_call: TRBJ2-1
cdr3_aa: CASSPTHRGGYNEQFF
cdr3_nt: TGTGCCAGTAGTCCAACGCACAGGGGAGGGTACAATGAGCAGTTCTTC

d_call: TRBD2
v_call: TRBV10-1
clone_size: few
j_call: TRBJ2-1
cdr3_aa: CASSRAGLAYNEQFF
cdr3_nt: TGCGCCAGCAGTCGAGCGGGATTGGCCTACAATGAGCAGTTCTTC

d_call: TRBD2
v_call: TRBV20-1
clone_size: few
j_call: TRBJ2-2
cdr3_aa: CSASWTSNTGELFF
cdr3_nt: TGCAGTGCTAGTTGGACTAGCAACACCGGGGAGCTGTTTTTT

d_call: TRBD2
v_call: TRBV25-1
clone_size: few
j_call: TRBJ2-5
cdr3_aa: CASSEYRGREQETQYF
cdr3_nt: TGTGCCAGCAGTGAATATCGCGGGAGGGAACAAGAGACCCAGTACTTC

d_call: TRBD1
v_call: TRBV29-1
clone_size: NA
j_call: TRBJ2-3
cdr3_aa: CSIDRETSTDTQYF
cdr3_nt: TGCAGCATCGACAGGGAAACTAGCACAGATACGCAGTATTTT

d_call: TRBD1
v_call: TRBV7-7
clone_size: few
j_call: TRBJ2-7
cdr3_aa: CASSYDRGPPHEQYF
cdr3_nt: TGTGCTAGCAGCTATGACAGGGGACCCCCGCACGAGCAGTACTTC

d_call: NA
v_call: TRBV6-5
clone_size: few
j_call: TRBJ1-3
cdr3_aa: CASSYSYSGSGNTIYF
cdr3_nt: TGTGCCAGCAGTTACTCGTACAGCGGCTCTGGAAACACCATATATTTT

d_call: NA
v_call: TRBV12-3/TRBV12-4
clone_size: few
j_call: TRBJ2-5
cdr3_aa: CASSLGRRETQYF
cdr3_nt: TGTGCCAGCAGTCTTGGGCGTCGAGAGACCCAGTACTTC

d_call: NA
v_call: TRBV6-2/TRBV6-3
clone_size: NA
j_call: TRBJ2-1
cdr3_aa: CASRPSSYNEQFF
cdr3_nt: TGTGCCAGCAGGCCAAGCTCCTACAATGAGCAGTTCTTC

d_call: NA
v_call: TRBV10-2
clone_size: many
j_call: TRBJ1-5
cdr3_aa: CASRQGPNQPQHF
cdr3_nt: TGCGCCAGCCGGCAGGGGCCGAATCAGCCCCAGCATTTT

d_call: NA
v_call: TRBV4-1
clone_size: NA
j_call: TRBJ2-1
cdr3_aa: CASSQEHMSGVSSYNEQFF
cdr3_nt: TGCGCCAGCAGCCAAGAGCATATGTCGGGGGTGAGCTCCTACAATGAGCAGTTCTTC

d_call: TRBD2
v_call: TRBV19
clone_size: NA
j_call: TRBJ2-7
cdr3_aa: CASSIGLAGDLYEQYF
cdr3_nt: TGTGCCAGTAGTATTGGGCTAGCGGGAGATCTCTACGAGCAGTACTTC

d_call: NA
v_call: TRBV12-3/TRBV12-4
clone_size: NA
j_call: TRBJ2-1
cdr3_aa: CASPAGNEQFF
cdr3_nt: TGTGCCAGCCCTGCCGGCAATGAGCAGTTCTTC

d_call: NA
v_call: TRBV7-9
clone_size: NA
j_call: TRBJ2-1
cdr3_aa: CASSSSQASSYNEQFF
cdr3_nt: TGTGCCAGCAGCTCCTCCCAAGCCAGCTCCTACAATGAGCAGTTCTTC

d_call: NA
v_call: TRBV12-3/TRBV12-4
clone_size: NA
j_call: TRBJ2-1
cdr3_aa: CASSLSLTNNEQFF
cdr3_nt: TGTGCCAGCAGTTTAAGCCTTACAAACAATGAGCAGTTCTTC

d_call: NA
v_call: TRBV7-9
clone_size: NA
j_call: TRBJ2-1
cdr3_aa: CATQGGNWSCNEQFF
cdr3_nt: TGTGCCACCCAGGGGGGAAATTGGTCCTGCAATGAGCAGTTCTTC

d_call: NA
v_call: TRBV2
clone_size: few
j_call: TRBJ2-3
cdr3_aa: CASSPGVVYTDTQYF
cdr3_nt: TGTGCCAGCAGTCCAGGGGTAGTATACACAGATACGCAGTATTTT

d_call: NA
v_call: TRBV7-2
clone_size: NA
j_call: TRBJ2-1
cdr3_aa: CASSPERARVLEQFF
cdr3_nt: TGTGCCAGCAGCCCAGAGAGGGCTAGAGTATTAGAGCAGTTCTTC

d_call: TRBD2
v_call: TRBV18
clone_size: NA
j_call: TRBJ2-1
cdr3_aa: CASSPWTSGTYNEQFF
cdr3_nt: TGTGCCAGCTCACCCTGGACTAGCGGGACCTACAATGAGCAGTTCTTC

d_call: NA
v_call: TRBV4-1
clone_size: NA
j_call: TRBJ2-7
cdr3_aa: CASSQDRQLYGQYF
cdr3_nt: TGCGCCAGCAGCCAAGACCGACAGTTATACGGGCAGTACTTC

d_call: NA
v_call: TRBV7-3
clone_size: few
j_call: TRBJ2-1
cdr3_aa: CASSPTRISYNEQFF
cdr3_nt: TGTGCCAGCAGCCCAACCCGGATCTCCTACAATGAGCAGTTCTTC

d_call: TRBD2
v_call: TRBV20-1
clone_size: NA
j_call: TRBJ2-1
cdr3_aa: CSTQAGVGNEQFF
cdr3_nt: TGCAGTACTCAAGCGGGAGTAGGCAATGAGCAGTTCTTC

d_call: NA
v_call: TRBV10-3
clone_size: few
j_call: TRBJ2-1
cdr3_aa: CAISDSGPERMNEQFF
cdr3_nt: TGTGCCATCAGTGACTCCGGACCAGAGCGGATGAATGAGCAGTTCTTC

d_call: TRBD1
v_call: TRBV7-2
clone_size: few
j_call: TRBJ2-7
cdr3_aa: CASSPTGGRYEQYF
cdr3_nt: TGTGCCAGCAGCCCGACAGGGGGCAGGTACGAGCAGTACTTC

d_call: TRBD2
v_call: TRBV12-5
clone_size: few
j_call: TRBJ2-7
cdr3_aa: CASGLEQTGTSGRAFLYEQYF
cdr3_nt: TGTGCTAGTGGTTTGGAACAAACCGGGACTAGCGGGAGGGCCTTTCTCTACGAGCAGTACTTC

d_call: NA
v_call: TRBV7-9
clone_size: few
j_call: TRBJ1-1
cdr3_aa: CASSLGGAPNTEAFF
cdr3_nt: TGTGCCAGCAGCTTAGGAGGGGCCCCGAACACTGAAGCTTTCTTT